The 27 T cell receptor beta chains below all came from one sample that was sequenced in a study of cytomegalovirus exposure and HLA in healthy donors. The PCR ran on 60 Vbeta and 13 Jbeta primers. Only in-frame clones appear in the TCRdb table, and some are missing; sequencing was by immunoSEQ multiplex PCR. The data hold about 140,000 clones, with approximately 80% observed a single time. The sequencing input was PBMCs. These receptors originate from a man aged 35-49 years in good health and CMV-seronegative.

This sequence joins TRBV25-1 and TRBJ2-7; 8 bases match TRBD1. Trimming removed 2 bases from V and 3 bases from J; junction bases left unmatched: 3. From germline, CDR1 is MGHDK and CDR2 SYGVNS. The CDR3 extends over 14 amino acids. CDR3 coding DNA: TGTGCCAGCAGTGAACCGGGACAGGTCTACGAGCAGTACTTC. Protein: CASSEPGQVYEQYF.

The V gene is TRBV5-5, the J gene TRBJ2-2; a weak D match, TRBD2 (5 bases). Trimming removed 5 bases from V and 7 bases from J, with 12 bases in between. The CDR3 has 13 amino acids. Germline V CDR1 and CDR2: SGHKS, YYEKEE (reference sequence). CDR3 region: CASRPGIGGELFF. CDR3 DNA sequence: TGTGCCAGCAGGCCGGGGATCGGCGGGGAGCTGTTTTTT.

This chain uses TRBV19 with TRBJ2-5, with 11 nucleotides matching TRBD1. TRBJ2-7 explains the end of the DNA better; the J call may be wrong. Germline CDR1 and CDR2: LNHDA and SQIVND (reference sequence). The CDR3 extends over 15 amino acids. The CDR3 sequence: CASSETGQGVYEQYF. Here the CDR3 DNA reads TGTGCCAGTAGTGAAACGGGACAGGGGGTCTACGAGCAGTACTTC.

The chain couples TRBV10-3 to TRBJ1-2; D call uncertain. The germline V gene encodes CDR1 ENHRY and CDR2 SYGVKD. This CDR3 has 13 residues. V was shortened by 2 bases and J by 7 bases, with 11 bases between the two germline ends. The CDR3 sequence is CAISETGVAGYTF. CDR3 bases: TGTGCCATCAGTGAGACCGGGGTTGCTGGCTACACCTTC.

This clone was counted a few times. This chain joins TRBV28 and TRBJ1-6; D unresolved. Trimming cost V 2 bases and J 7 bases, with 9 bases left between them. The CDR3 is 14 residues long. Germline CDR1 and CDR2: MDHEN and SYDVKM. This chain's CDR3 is CASSLGQSNSPLHF. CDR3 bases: TGTGCCAGCAGTTTAGGGCAGTCAAATTCACCCCTCCACTTT.

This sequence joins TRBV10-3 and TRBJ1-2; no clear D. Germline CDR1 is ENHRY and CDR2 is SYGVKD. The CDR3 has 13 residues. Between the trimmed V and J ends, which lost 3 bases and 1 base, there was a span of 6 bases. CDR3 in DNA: TGTGCCATCAGTGATCACAATAACTATGGCTACACCTTC. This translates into CAISDHNNYGYTF.

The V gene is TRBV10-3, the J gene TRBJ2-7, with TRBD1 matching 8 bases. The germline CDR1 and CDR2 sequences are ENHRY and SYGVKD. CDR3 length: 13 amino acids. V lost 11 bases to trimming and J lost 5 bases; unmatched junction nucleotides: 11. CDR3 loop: CASDPGQAHEQYF. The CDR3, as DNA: TGTGCCTCCGACCCGGGACAGGCACACGAGCAGTACTTC.

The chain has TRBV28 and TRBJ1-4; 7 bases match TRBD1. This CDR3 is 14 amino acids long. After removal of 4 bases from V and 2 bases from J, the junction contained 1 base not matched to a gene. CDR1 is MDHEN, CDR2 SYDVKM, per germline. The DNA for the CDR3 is TGTGCCAGCAGTTCACAGGGGACTAATGAAAAACTGTTTTTT. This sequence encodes CASSSQGTNEKLFF.

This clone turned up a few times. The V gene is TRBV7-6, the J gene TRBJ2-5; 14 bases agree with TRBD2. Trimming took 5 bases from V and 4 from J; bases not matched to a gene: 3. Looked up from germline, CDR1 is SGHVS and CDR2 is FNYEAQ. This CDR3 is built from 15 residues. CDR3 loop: CASSPGTSGRETQYF. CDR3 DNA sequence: TGTGCCAGCAGCCCCGGGACTAGCGGGAGAGAGACCCAGTACTTC.

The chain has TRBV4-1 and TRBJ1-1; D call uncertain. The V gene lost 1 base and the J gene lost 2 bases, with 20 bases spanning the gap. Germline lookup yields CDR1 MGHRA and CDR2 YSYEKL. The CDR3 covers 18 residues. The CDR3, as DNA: TGCGCCAGCAGCCAAGGCTCCGGGGTAAGGACCCTAAACACTGAAGCTTTCTTT. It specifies CASSQGSGVRTLNTEAFF.

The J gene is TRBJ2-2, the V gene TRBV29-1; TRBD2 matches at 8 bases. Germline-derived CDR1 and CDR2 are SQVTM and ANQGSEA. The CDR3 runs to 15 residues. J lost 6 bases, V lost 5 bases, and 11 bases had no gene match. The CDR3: CSVKSGTSFSGELFF. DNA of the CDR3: TGCAGCGTTAAGTCCGGGACTAGTTTTTCCGGGGAGCTGTTTTTT.

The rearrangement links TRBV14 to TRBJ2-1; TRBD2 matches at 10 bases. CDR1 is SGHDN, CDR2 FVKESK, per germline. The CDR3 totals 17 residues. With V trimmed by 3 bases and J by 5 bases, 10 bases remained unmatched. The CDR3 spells CASSHWGRLAGDNEQFF. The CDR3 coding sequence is TGTGCCAGCAGCCACTGGGGCCGGCTAGCGGGGGACAATGAGCAGTTCTTC.

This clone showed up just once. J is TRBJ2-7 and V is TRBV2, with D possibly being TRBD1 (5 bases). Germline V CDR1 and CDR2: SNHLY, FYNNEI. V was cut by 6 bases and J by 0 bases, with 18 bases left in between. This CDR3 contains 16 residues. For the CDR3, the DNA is TGTGCCAGCAGCGGACACATCAATTCGAGCTCCTACGAGCAGTACTTC. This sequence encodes CASSGHINSSSYEQYF.

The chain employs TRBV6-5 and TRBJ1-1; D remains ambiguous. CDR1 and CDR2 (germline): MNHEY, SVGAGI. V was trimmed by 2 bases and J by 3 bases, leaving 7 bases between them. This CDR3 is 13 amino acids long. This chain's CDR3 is CASSYPGDTEAFF. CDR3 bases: TGTGCCAGCAGTTACCCCGGGGACACTGAAGCTTTCTTT.

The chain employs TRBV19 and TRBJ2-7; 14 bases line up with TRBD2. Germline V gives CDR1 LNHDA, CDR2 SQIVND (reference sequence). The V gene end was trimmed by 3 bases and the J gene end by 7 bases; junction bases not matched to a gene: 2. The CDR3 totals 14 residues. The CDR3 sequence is CASSMGLAGEEQYF. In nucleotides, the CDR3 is TGTGCCAGTAGTATGGGACTAGCGGGAGAAGAGCAGTACTTC.

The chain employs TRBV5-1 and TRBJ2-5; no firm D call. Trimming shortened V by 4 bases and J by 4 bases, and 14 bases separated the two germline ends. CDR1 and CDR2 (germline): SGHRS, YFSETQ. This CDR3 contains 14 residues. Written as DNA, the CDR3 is TGCGCCAGCAGCCCTTACTACGCGGTAGAGACCCAGTACTTC. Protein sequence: CASSPYYAVETQYF.

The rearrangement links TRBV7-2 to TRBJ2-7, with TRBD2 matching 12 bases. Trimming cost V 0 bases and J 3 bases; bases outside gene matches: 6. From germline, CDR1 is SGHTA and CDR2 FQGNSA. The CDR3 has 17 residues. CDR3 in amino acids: CASSLATLLAGGYEQYF. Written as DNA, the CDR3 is TGTGCCAGCAGCTTAGCTACCTTACTAGCGGGAGGCTACGAGCAGTACTTC.

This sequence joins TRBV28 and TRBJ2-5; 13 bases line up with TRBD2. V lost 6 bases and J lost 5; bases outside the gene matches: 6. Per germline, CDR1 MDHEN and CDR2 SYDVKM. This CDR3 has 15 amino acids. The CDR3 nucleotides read TGTGCCAGCAGCCTTGGACTAGCGGGAGACGAGACCCAGTACTTC. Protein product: CASSLGLAGDETQYF.

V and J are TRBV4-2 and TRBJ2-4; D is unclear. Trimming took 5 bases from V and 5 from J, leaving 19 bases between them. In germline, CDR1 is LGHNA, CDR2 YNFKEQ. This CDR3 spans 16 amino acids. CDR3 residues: CASSESVGATENIQYF. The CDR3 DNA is TGTGCCAGCAGCGAAAGCGTAGGAGCGACTGAAAACATTCAGTACTTC.

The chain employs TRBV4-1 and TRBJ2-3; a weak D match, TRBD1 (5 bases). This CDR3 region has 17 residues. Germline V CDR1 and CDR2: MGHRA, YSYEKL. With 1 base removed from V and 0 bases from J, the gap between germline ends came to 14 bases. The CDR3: CASSQGGGHPSTDTQYF. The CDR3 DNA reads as TGCGCCAGCAGCCAAGGAGGTGGACACCCTAGCACAGATACGCAGTATTTT.

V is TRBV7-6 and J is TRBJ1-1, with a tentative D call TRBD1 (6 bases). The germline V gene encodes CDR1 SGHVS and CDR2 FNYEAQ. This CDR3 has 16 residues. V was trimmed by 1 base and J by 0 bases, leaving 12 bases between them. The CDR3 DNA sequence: TGTGCCAGCAGCTTAGGGGGGCTAACCATGAACACTGAAGCTTTCTTT. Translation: CASSLGGLTMNTEAFF.

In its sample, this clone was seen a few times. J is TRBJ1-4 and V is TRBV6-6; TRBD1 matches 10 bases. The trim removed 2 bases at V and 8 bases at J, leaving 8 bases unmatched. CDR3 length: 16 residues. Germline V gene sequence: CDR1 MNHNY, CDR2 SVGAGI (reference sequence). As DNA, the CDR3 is TGTGCCAGCAGTTACCTTGGGACAGGGGTTGGGGAAAAACTGTTTTTT. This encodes CASSYLGTGVGEKLFF.

CDR3 in amino acids: CASSPDNNNEQFF. The CDR3 nucleotides are TGCGCCAGCAGCCCGGACAACAACAATGAGCAGTTCTTC. This chain uses TRBV5-1 with TRBJ2-1; D possibly corresponds to TRBD1 (5 bases). The CDR3 consists of 13 residues. Trimming pared 4 bases from V and 5 bases from J, leaving 10 bases between. Germline CDR1 SGHRS, CDR2 YFSETQ.

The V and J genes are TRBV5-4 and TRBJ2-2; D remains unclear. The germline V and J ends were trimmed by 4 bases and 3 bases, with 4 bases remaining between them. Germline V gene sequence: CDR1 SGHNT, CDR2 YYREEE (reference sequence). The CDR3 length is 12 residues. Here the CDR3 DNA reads TGTGCCAGCAGCCAGGACACCGGGGAGCTGTTTTTT. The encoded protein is CASSQDTGELFF.

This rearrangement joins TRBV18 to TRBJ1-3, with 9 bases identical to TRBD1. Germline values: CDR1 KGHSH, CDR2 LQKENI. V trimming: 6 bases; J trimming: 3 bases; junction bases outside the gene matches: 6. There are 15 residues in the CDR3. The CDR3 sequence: CASSSGTGLGNTIYF. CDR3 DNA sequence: TGTGCCAGCTCGTCCGGGACAGGGCTTGGAAACACCATATATTTT.

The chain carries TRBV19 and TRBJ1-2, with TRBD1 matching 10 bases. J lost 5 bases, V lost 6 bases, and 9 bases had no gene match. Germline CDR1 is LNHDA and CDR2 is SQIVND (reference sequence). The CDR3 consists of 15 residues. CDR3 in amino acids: CASSETGGGGYGYTF. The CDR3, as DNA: TGTGCCAGTAGCGAGACAGGGGGCGGAGGGTATGGCTACACCTTC.

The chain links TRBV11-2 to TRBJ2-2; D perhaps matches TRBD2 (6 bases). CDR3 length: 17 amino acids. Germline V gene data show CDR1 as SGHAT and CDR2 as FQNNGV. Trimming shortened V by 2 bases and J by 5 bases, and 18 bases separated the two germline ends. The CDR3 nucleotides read TGTGCCAGCAGCTTATCCCCCTGGCAGGGAGGAACCGGGGAGCTGTTTTTT. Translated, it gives CASSLSPWQGGTGELFF.